This T cell receptor (beta chain) was recorded in a study of blood T cell repertoires in COVID-19. Study-level background: Italy, Spain and the United States were the sources of the convalescent and acute COVID-19 samples. Nucleic acid was either cDNA or gDNA, and it came from T cells, B-cell-depleted T cells, or PBMCs.

In the original processing: Quantification of nucleated cells was approximated via reference gene primer amplification. The repertoire was sequenced with immunoSEQ multiplex PCR; TCRdb's copy has only in-frame clones and lacks some. V and J calls and clone size are copied from that table; D and trimming were computed from the DNA. The sample yields about 260,000 clones, approximately 82% seen once. Sequenced sample: peripheral blood. The sequence derives from a man aged 55 to 70 who had recovered from COVID-19.

The CDR3 region is CSASGGVAEKLFF. For the CDR3, the DNA is TGCAGTGCTAGTGGCGGGGTGGCTGAAAAACTGTTTTTT. The rearrangement links TRBV20-1 to TRBJ1-4; D is undetermined. V was pared by 3 bases and J by 7 bases, with 12 bases between. CDR3 length: 13 amino acids. CDR1 DFQATT and CDR2 SNEGSKA come from the germline V gene (reference sequence).